This T cell receptor (beta chain) was sequenced during a study of T cell responses to AZD1222 COVID-19 vaccine. The CDR3 totals 17 residues. The ends lost 3 bases at V and 5 bases at J; junction bases unmatched: 10. Looked up from germline, CDR1 is LGHNA and CDR2 is YSLEER. Only in-frame clones appear in the TCRdb table, and some are missing; sequencing was by immunoSEQ multiplex PCR. The table has around 88,000 clones, 85% to 90% seen once; the top ten hold around 2.8%. The source was peripheral blood, collected on day 0 of MenACWY control vaccination. This rearrangement joins TRBV4-3 to TRBJ2-3, with 11 bases lining up with TRBD2. This TCR was sampled from an adult in good health. CDR3 nucleotides: TGCGCCAGCAGCCAGGGTCTTACTAGCGGGGGAAGAGATACGCAGTATTTT. It yields the protein CASSQGLTSGGRDTQYF.